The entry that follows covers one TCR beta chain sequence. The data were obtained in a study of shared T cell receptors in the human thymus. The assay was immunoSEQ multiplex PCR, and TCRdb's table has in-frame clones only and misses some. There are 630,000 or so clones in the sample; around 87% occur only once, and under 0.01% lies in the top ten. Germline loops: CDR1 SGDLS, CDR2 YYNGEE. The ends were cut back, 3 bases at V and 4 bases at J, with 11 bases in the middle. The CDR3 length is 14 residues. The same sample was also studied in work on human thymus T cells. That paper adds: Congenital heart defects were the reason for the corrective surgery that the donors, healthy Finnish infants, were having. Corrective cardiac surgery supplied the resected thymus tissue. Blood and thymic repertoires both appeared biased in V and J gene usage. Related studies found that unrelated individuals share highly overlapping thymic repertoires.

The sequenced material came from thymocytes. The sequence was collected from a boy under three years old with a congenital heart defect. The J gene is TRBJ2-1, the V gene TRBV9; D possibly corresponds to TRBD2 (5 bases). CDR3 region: CASSEDAGYNEQFF. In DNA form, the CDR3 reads TGTGCCAGCAGCGAAGACGCGGGTTACAATGAGCAGTTCTTC.